These 5 T cell receptor beta chains were sequenced from one sample in a study of monozygotic twins with cystic fibrosis. Repertoires were generated with immunoSEQ multiplex PCR, while TCRdb's copy carries only in-frame clones and drops some. Of tens of thousands of clones in the sample, approximately 96% were seen once. The sample was blood. Every receptor here comes from a girl between 2 and 10 years old with cystic fibrosis.

The chain carries TRBV12-5 and TRBJ2-3, with 12 bases aligning to TRBD2. V shed 3 bases and J 1 base; nucleotides not matched to a gene: 2. Germline V CDR1 and CDR2: LGHNT, FRNRAP. This CDR3 has 16 amino acids. This CDR3 is CASGFGLAGRTDTQYF. The CDR3 coding sequence is TGTGCTAGTGGTTTTGGACTAGCGGGGCGCACAGATACGCAGTATTTT.

In its sample, this clone was seen once. V is TRBV20-1 and J is TRBJ1-2; TRBD1 agrees at 7 bases. Germline V CDR1 and CDR2: DFQATT, SNEGSKA (reference sequence). V lost 4 bases, J lost 8 bases, and 1 base stayed unmatched. This CDR3 has 10 amino acids. CDR3 amino acids: CSATGGGYTF. CDR3 coding DNA: TGCAGTGCTACAGGGGGAGGCTACACCTTC.

V and J are TRBV4-1 and TRBJ2-7, with TRBD2 matching 11 bases. The junction had 5 bases not matched to a gene; V was cut back by 1 base and J by 6 bases. CDR3 size: 15 residues. The germline gives CDR1 MGHRA, CDR2 YSYEKL. The CDR3 loop reads CASSQVASGRPEQYF. The DNA of the CDR3 is TGCGCCAGCAGCCAAGTGGCTAGCGGGAGGCCCGAGCAGTACTTC.

V is TRBV2 and J is TRBJ2-1; possibly TRBD2 for D (5 bases). V was cut by 1 base and J by 1 base, with 11 bases left in between. This CDR3 has 16 amino acids. Germline V lookup: CDR1 SNHLY, CDR2 FYNNEI. The CDR3 bases are TGTGCCAGCAGTGAAGAGGGCGGGTGGTCCTACAATGAGCAGTTCTTC. This translates into CASSEEGGWSYNEQFF.

V gene TRBV7-2 combines with J gene TRBJ1-2; D not certain. CDR1 SGHTA and CDR2 FQGNSA come from the germline V gene. The CDR3 totals 12 residues. Trimming stripped 5 bases from V and 8 bases from J, with 12 bases between. CDR3 in amino acids: CASSLFPGGYTF. The CDR3 DNA sequence: TGTGCCAGCAGCCTCTTTCCGGGGGGCTACACCTTC.